This T cell receptor (beta chain) was found in a study of glioma-infiltrating T cells after dendritic cell vaccination. Amplification used 60 V beta primers and 13 J beta primers. Clones were sequenced by immunoSEQ multiplex PCR, and TCRdb holds only the in-frame ones, with some missing. The sample lists roughly 90,000 clones, about nine tenths occurring once. Study findings and constraints: Complete blood and tumor specimen sets were limited to few patients.

No glioblastoma patient carried an isocitrate dehydrogenase mutation. Note on this clone: Its antigen is not known.

The V segment lost 4 bases and the J segment 3 bases; nucleotides outside the gene matches: 11. Per the germline V gene, CDR1 is SGHRS and CDR2 is YFSETQ. This CDR3 spans 16 amino acids. The sequenced sample was blood, obtained before dendritic cell vaccination. This TCR was recovered from a human donor with glioblastoma. This chain uses TRBV5-1 with TRBJ2-7, with TRBD1 identical over 9 bases. The CDR3 bases are TGCGCCAGCAGCACAGGACAGGGGAGGAGCGGCTACGAGCAGTACTTC. Residues: CASSTGQGRSGYEQYF.